The clone carrying this T cell receptor beta chain was recorded a few times. As yet, its antigen is unknown. The source of the sample is a study of T cells in localized non-small cell lung cancer. Measured with immunoSEQ multiplex PCR; TCRdb has only the in-frame clones, and not every one. This sample carries thousands of clones, roughly 25% of them seen once, and the ten largest clones take 7.5% to 9.5%. Points from the study as a whole: For the top 100 tumor clones, a median about 60 also appeared in adjacent lung.

The CDR3 runs 13 residues. The sequence derives from a woman aged 35-75 years with stage I lung adenocarcinoma. The specimen was lung tumor tissue, collected before any cancer treatment. This chain connects TRBV8-2 to TRBJ2-7; TRBD2, as called in the table, went unchecked against the DNA. TRBV8-2 is labeled a pseudogene. This chain's CDR3 is CASSFGIPYEQYF. CDR3 bases: TGTGCCAGCAGTTTCGGGATCCCCTACGAGCAGTACTTC.